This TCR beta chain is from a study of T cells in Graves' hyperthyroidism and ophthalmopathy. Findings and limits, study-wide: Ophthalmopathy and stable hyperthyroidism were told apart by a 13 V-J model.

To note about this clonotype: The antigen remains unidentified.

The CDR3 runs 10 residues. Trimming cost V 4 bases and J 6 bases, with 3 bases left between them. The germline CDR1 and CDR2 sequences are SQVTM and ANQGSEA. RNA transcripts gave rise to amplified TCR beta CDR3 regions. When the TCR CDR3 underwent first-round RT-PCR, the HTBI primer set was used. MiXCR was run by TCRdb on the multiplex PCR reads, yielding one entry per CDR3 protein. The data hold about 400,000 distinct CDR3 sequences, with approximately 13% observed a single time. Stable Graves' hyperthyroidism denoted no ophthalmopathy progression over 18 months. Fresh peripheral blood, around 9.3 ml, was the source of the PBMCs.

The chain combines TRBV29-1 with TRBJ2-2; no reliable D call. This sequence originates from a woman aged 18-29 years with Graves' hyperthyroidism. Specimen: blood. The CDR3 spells CSVGSGELFF. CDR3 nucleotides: TGCAGCGTTGGGTCCGGGGAGCTGTTTTTT.